This T cell receptor (beta chain) was profiled in a study of blood T cell repertoires in COVID-19. The data were produced by immunoSEQ multiplex PCR, yet TCRdb's version contains in-frame clones alone and is incomplete. In the table there are about 170,000 clones, roughly 85% of which are singletons. CDR1 and CDR2 (germline): SGDLS, YYNGEE. The CDR3 totals 14 residues. The trim removed 4 bases at V and 4 bases at J, leaving 7 bases unmatched. The chain couples TRBV9 to TRBJ1-1; TRBD1 matches at 7 bases. The sequenced material came from peripheral blood. This clonotype originated in a woman over 75 with active or convalescent COVID-19. For the CDR3, the DNA is TGTGCCAGCAGCCCCAGACAGGGTGGCACTGAAGCTTTCTTT. It is translated as CASSPRQGGTEAFF.